What follows are 8 T cell receptor beta chains derived from one specimen sequenced in a study of cytomegalovirus exposure and HLA in healthy donors. The PCR contained 60 Vbeta and 13 Jbeta primers. The assay was immunoSEQ multiplex PCR, and TCRdb's table has in-frame clones only and misses some. The sample has roughly 120,000 clones. The material sequenced was PBMCs. Receptors were obtained from a man aged 40-49 years in good health and CMV-seronegative.

The DNA for the CDR3 is TGTGCCAGTAGTACTGGGACAAGTCTAATGAGAGAGACCCAGTACTTC. The encoded protein is CASSTGTSLMRETQYF. The chain uses TRBV19 and TRBJ2-5, with D perhaps matching TRBD1 (6 bases). The V gene lost 4 bases and the J gene lost 4 bases, with 19 bases spanning the gap. This CDR3 spans 16 amino acids. Germline CDR1 LNHDA, CDR2 SQIVND (reference sequence).

This chain joins TRBV6-5 and TRBJ1-2; TRBD1 aligns across 8 bases. The CDR3 is made up of 14 amino acids. The V gene's germline CDR1 is MNHEY and CDR2 SVGAGI. Trimming at V came to 5 bases and at J to 8 bases, leaving 10 bases not matched to a gene. In nucleotides, the CDR3 is TGTGCCAGCAGTGACCTGGACAGGGTCTACGGCTACACCTTC. Amino acids: CASSDLDRVYGYTF.

The J gene is TRBJ1-2, the V gene TRBV5-4, with 7 bases lining up with TRBD1. Losses at the gene ends were 0 bases for V and 8 bases for J; bases not matched to a gene: 10. CDR3 length equals 15 residues. Germline lookup yields CDR1 SGHNT and CDR2 YYREEE (reference sequence). For the CDR3, the DNA is TGTGCCAGCAGCTTGGAGCCAAAAGGGGGCACGGGCTACACCTTC. Protein product: CASSLEPKGGTGYTF.

About this clone: A junction end diverges from the germline sequence, so it may reflect a read error. Other DNA sequences within the sample encode an identical CDR3. This chain uses TRBV2 with TRBJ2-2; 7 bases line up with TRBD2. The CDR3 sequence is 14 residues long. Per germline, CDR1 SNHLY and CDR2 FYNNEI. The DNA of the CDR3 is TGCGCCAGCAAGTCGGGAGGTGGGACCGGGGAGCTGTTTTTT. Its protein is CASKSGGGTGELFF.

The chain carries TRBV7-9 and TRBJ1-4; 10 bases fit TRBD1. The CDR3 consists of 14 residues. Trimming removed 5 bases from V and 8 bases from J; junction bases left unmatched: 5. Germline V gene data show CDR1 as SEHNR and CDR2 as FQNEAQ (reference sequence). CDR3 in amino acids: CASSMGQGREKLFF. In DNA, the CDR3 is TGTGCCAGCAGCATGGGACAGGGGAGGGAAAAACTGTTTTTT.

V gene TRBV2 combines with J gene TRBJ2-1; 8 nucleotides line up with TRBD2. The CDR3 runs 16 residues. Germline loops: CDR1 SNHLY, CDR2 FYNNEI. V dropped 4 bases and J dropped 5; count of bases not matched to a gene: 10. The CDR3 spells CASSALRGARDNEQFF. The CDR3 nucleotides read TGTGCCAGCAGTGCTTTGCGGGGGGCCCGAGACAATGAGCAGTTCTTC.

The chain links TRBV5-6 to TRBJ2-1; 8 bases are shared with TRBD1. This CDR3 has 17 amino acids. With 0 bases clipped from V and 2 bases from J, the junction kept 7 bases outside the gene matches. Germline V gives CDR1 SGHDT, CDR2 YYEEEE. CDR3 in DNA: TGTGCCAGCAGCTTGGACCTTACAGGGGGACCCTACAATGAGCAGTTCTTC. Amino acids: CASSLDLTGGPYNEQFF.

The chain combines TRBV6-1 with TRBJ1-5; D remains ambiguous. The CDR3 is made up of 14 amino acids. Trimming stripped 7 bases from V and 5 bases from J, with 15 bases between. Germline V gene data show CDR1 as MNHNS and CDR2 as SASEGT. CDR3 sequence (DNA): TGTGCCAGCAAACTCACTAGTGGGGATCAGCCCCAGCATTTT. It is translated as CASKLTSGDQPQHF.